This T cell receptor (beta chain) originates from a study of Ad26.COV2.S vaccination and SARS-CoV-2 variants (dated by TCRdb to about 2021). Regarding the complete study: Vaccine-arm donors came from COV1001, a multicentre, randomized, double-blind, placebo-controlled phase I-IIa trial of Ad26.COV2.S in healthy adults. Dosing of Ad26.COV2.S was intramuscular, at either 5x10^10 or 1x10^11 viral particles, delivered as one shot or as two shots spaced 56 days apart. TCRbeta repertoire sequencing served as the tool for gauging how specific and how broad the SARS-CoV-2-reactive T cell receptors were following Ad26.COV2.S vaccination. A total of 32 samples were included in the TCR-sequenced set, comprising roughly 20 Ad26.COV2.S vaccine recipients, 5 placebo recipients and 8 SARS-CoV-2 convalescent individuals. Trial participants were randomized into five groups of five, in which low-dose or high-dose Ad26.COV2.S was given once or twice, or placebo was given on both occasions. Blinding of investigators to trial group allocation was maintained during experiments and outcome assessment. Beyond this particular receptor, the publication reports: Substantial breadth of spike-specific CD8+ and CD4+ T cell responses was reported after vaccination. Higher spike-specific TCR breadth was observed in Ad26.COV2.S recipients than in placebo recipients (P = 0.0014). Comparable non-spike TCR breadth was observed between vaccine and placebo recipients, consistent with only spike being contained in the vaccine. The authors noted that the TCR breadth and depth analyses may have underestimated total T cell responses. The study was not powered to compare responses between vaccine doses or regimens.

TCRbeta CDR3 regions were sequenced with the immunoSEQ Assay. After extraction, genomic DNA underwent amplification by bias-controlled multiplex PCR, followed by high-throughput sequencing. As for how the authors treated the data: Collapsing and filtering of sequences were performed to quantify the absolute abundance of each unique TCRbeta CDR3 region. T cell fraction was estimated by normalization of TCRbeta template counts to usable DNA, with usable DNA being measured through amplification of reference genes present in all nucleated cells. Repertoire TCRs were annotated as SARS-CoV-2-specific by exact matching of V gene, CDR3 amino acid sequence and J gene to a known reactive TCR set. MIRA supplied the reference SARS-CoV-2 TCR set, which was filtered for enrichment in COVID-19-positive ImmuneCODE repertoires so that public or cross-reactive TCRs were removed. Based on the MIRA antigens, annotated TCRs were further analysed at the level of specific ORF or position within ORF. Breadth was defined as the number of annotated unique rearrangements divided by the total number of unique productive rearrangements, and depth was defined as the summed frequency of the annotated unique rearrangements. TCR breadth was compared between groups using two-sided Wilcoxon rank-sum tests. TCRdb re-hosts the immuneACCESS table, in-frame sequences only. Its copies lack some clones; in the studies checked, an unresolved V gene accounts for under half of them, and the cause for the rest is not known. V, J and clone size are those of that table, while D and trimming were read from the DNA. Here the sample has some 350,000 clones; 85% occur a single time. In total, the top ten clones hold approximately 3.5% of the sample.

In regard to this clone: Its antigen remains undetermined. No much larger clonotype is one base removed from it; base qualities were not supplied.

From a lookup of the germline V gene, CDR1 and CDR2 are SNHLY and FYNNEI. Trimming takes 11 bases off V and 5 bases off J; junction bases not matched to a gene: 11. Counted from cysteine to phenylalanine, this CDR3 has 14 amino acids. Only the CDR3 part of the read is kept: 42 bases, read in frame from the first base. The treatment or condition label corresponds to: roughly 20 received Ad26.COV2.S at low or high dose, single or two shots; roughly five received placebo; per-sample allocation not given. For vaccine and placebo recipients, repertoires were sequenced using samples collected on day 63 after the first injection. Cohort 1b enrolled about 25 adults aged 18-55 years at a single site in Boston, USA, between 29 July and 7 August 2020. Ad26.COV2.S was a replication-incompetent adenovirus type 26 vector expressing a prefusion-stabilized SARS-CoV-2 spike protein from the original Wuhan strain.

The receptor was derived from a person aged 18 to 59 who received the Ad26.COV2.S COVID-19 vaccine or a placebo. The material sequenced was peripheral blood, taken in a trial of Ad26.COV2.S vaccine versus placebo. Rearrangement joined TRBV2 to TRBJ2-7; 11 central bases correspond to TRBD1. The CDR3 protein: CAGAGTGGRDEQYF. The nucleotide sequence reads TGTGCCGGGGCGGGGACAGGGGGTAGGGACGAGCAGTACTTC.